What follows is one T cell receptor beta chain and its context. Its antigen is not identified. PCR employed 60 Vbeta and 13 Jbeta primers. Profiling relied on immunoSEQ multiplex PCR, and the TCRdb table lists in-frame clones only, not all of them. The sample includes 280,000 or so clones, about 87% seen only once; the top ten take about 2%. These data are taken from a study of cytomegalovirus exposure and HLA in healthy donors. Study-wide background: Of several hundred genotyped donors, about 81% clustered with self-reported Caucasian donors. General study points: Analysis was performed later, and it showed HLA-associated TCR beta chains to be more clonally expanded than equally common others. A classifier reportedly called cytomegalovirus status with high sensitivity and specificity. About 87% or about 30% of the time was how often most TCR beta V segments were productive, according to an earlier analysis.

V was cut by 3 bases and J by 3 bases, with 17 bases left in between. CDR3 length equals 16 residues. The germline V gene has CDR1 SNHLY and CDR2 FYNNEI. The sequence derives from a young woman in good health and CMV-seronegative. Sequencing used PBMCs. The chain links TRBV2 to TRBJ1-1; D may be TRBD1 (5 bases). The CDR3 region is CASSETDGAGDTEAFF. The CDR3 bases are TGTGCCAGCAGTGAGACGGATGGTGCGGGGGACACTGAAGCTTTCTTT.